The entry that follows covers one TCR beta chain sequence. Its antigen is not identified. Included in the TCR beta cDNA libraries were unique molecular identifiers. Around 500,000 cDNA molecules came from around 1 to 10 million T cells. TCRdb recomputed calls from the PCR reads with MiXCR, one row per CDR3 protein. The sample carries roughly 200,000 distinct CDR3 sequences, 25% to 30% recorded once. The germline gives CDR1 SQVTM, CDR2 ANQGSEA. The V and J ends lost 0 bases and 3 bases respectively, with 18 bases between them. The CDR3 length is 16 residues. This entry belongs to a study of post-analysis software for immune sequencing data. About the study: Multiple sclerosis in the patients followed relapsing-remitting, secondary progressive and progressive-relapsing courses. Findings and caveats of the study: Among multiple sclerosis patients, normalized Chao1 diversity was significantly below that of controls. F measure showed strong co-clustering of same-batch samples. The five TRBV segments detected at higher frequency in patients than in controls included TRBV5-6, TRBV5-1 and TRBV20-1.

Source material: blood. The chain links TRBV29-1 to TRBJ2-7; no clear D gene. The receptor's source is a girl aged 2-17 years with multiple sclerosis. CDR3 protein: CSVEDRPSQEGYEQYF. The DNA of the CDR3 is TGCAGCGTTGAAGATCGTCCGTCTCAAGAAGGCTACGAGCAGTACTTC.